This T cell receptor (beta chain) was identified during a study of blood T cell repertoires in COVID-19. This study enrolled people aged about 18 to 100 from around 25 US geographic areas. The CDR3 has 14 amino acids. Germline CDR1 reads LNHNV; CDR2 reads YYDKDF (reference sequence). Trimming removed 5 bases from V and 0 bases from J, with 10 bases in between. TCRdb keeps only in-frame clones here, not all; method: immunoSEQ multiplex PCR. The sample has a few hundred thousand clones, approximately 86% seen once; the top ten hold about 4%. The rearrangement links TRBV15 to TRBJ1-1; no clear D gene. Sample: PBMCs or T cells enriched from blood (not recorded which). The TCR originated in a woman aged 25 to 45 who had been exposed to COVID-19. The CDR3 DNA is TGTGCCACCAGCCGGAGGAGCGTGAACACTGAAGCTTTCTTT. Translating gives CATSRRSVNTEAFF.